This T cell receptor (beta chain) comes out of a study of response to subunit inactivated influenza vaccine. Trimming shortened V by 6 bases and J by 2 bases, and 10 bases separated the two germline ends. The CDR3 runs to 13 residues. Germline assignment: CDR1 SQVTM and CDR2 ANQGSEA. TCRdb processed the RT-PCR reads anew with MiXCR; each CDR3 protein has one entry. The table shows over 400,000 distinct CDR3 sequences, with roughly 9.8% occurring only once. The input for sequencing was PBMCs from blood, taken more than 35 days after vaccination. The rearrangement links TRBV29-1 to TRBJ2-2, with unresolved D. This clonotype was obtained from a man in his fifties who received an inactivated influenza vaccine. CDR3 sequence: CSVRWGNTGELFF. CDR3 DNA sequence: TGCAGCGTGCGGTGGGGAAACACCGGGGAGCTGTTTTTT.